This entry lists 30 T cell receptor beta chains sequenced from one sample in a study of T cell repertoires in cytomegalovirus infection. TCRdb processed the reads anew with MiXCR; each CDR3 protein has one entry. In the table there are 250,000 to 300,000 distinct CDR3 sequences, 17% of which are singletons. The specimen was CD8+ T cells from PBMCs. Receptors originate from a human donor in good health (CMV status not recorded). Some clones in this sample may be carry-over from other donors' samples.

This clonotype has ten or more counts. This chain uses TRBV7-9 with TRBJ1-2, with no clear D. The V end lost 5 bases, the J end lost 3 bases, and 13 bases lay between the germline ends. The CDR3 spans 14 residues. Per the germline V gene, CDR1 is SEHNR and CDR2 is FQNEAQ (reference sequence). CDR3 sequence: CASSDDLEDYGYTF. The CDR3 nucleotides read TGTGCCAGCAGCGACGATTTAGAGGACTATGGCTACACCTTC.

In this sample, this clonotype turned up many times. V and J are TRBV7-8 and TRBJ2-3; 9 bases align to TRBD2. This CDR3 region has 15 residues. The germline V gene has CDR1 SGHVS and CDR2 FQNEAQ. Trimming at V came to 3 bases and at J to 6 bases, leaving 7 bases not matched to a gene. DNA for the CDR3: TGTGCCAGCAGCTTGGGAACTAGCGGGTTTGATACGCAGTATTTT. It yields the protein CASSLGTSGFDTQYF. The full variable domain, rest sourced from reference TRBV7-8 and TRBJ2-3, is GAGVSQSPRYKVAKRGQDVALRCDPISGHVSLFWYQQALGQGPEFLTYFQNEAQLDKSGLPSDRFFAERPEGSVSTLKIQRTQQEDSAVYLCASSLGTSGFDTQYFGPGTRLTVL.

This clonotype was picked up many times. The CDR3, as DNA: TGTGCCACCAAAGGACTAGCGGGGGTCCACAATGAGCAGTTCTTC. Protein sequence: CATKGLAGVHNEQFF. The chain couples TRBV6-2 or TRBV6-3 to TRBJ2-1; 13 nucleotides line up with TRBD2. Germline values: CDR1 MNHEY, CDR2 SVGEGT. Trimming removed 10 bases from V and 5 bases from J; junction bases left unmatched: 8. CDR3 length equals 15 residues.

This chain uses TRBV19 with TRBJ1-3, with 7 bases matching TRBD1. This CDR3 spans 13 amino acids. Germline assignment: CDR1 LNHDA and CDR2 SQIVND (reference sequence). V lost 9 bases, J lost 3 bases, and 5 bases stayed unmatched. CDR3 protein: CASRQGSGNTIYF. The CDR3 bases are TGTGCCAGCCGACAGGGAAGTGGAAACACCATATATTTT. Together with reference TRBV19 and TRBJ1-3, the CDR3 gives the full variable domain: DGGITQSPKYLFRKEGQNVTLSCEQNLNHDAMYWYRQDPGQGLRLIYYSQIVNDFQKGDIAEGYSVSREKKESFPLTVTSAQKNPTAFYLCASRQGSGNTIYFGEGSWLTVV.

The chain is built from TRBV7-4 and TRBJ1-6, with D perhaps TRBD1 (5 bases). CDR1 SGHVT and CDR2 SQSDAQ come from the germline V gene. Trimming pared 5 bases from V and 0 bases from J, leaving 14 bases between. The CDR3 covers 17 residues. Written as DNA, the CDR3 is TGTGCCAGCAGCGCACGGGACCGCAGCTCCTATAATTCACCCCTCCACTTT. It is translated as CASSARDRSSYNSPLHF.

This clonotype is categorized as medium-sized (0.01 to 0.1%). The J gene is TRBJ2-7, the V gene TRBV7-8; a weak D match, TRBD1 (5 bases). The V end lost 5 bases, the J end lost 6 bases, and 17 bases lay between the germline ends. There are 14 residues in the CDR3. Germline-derived CDR1 and CDR2 are SGHVS and FQNEAQ. The CDR3 loop is CASSLGQGGSEQYF. The CDR3 DNA reads TGTGCCAGCAGCCTCGGTCAGGGTGGTAGCGAGCAGTACTTC.

The chain employs TRBV13 and TRBJ2-7; D remains unclear. Looked up from germline, CDR1 is PRHDT and CDR2 is FYEKMQ (reference sequence). V was shortened by 8 bases and J by 5 bases, with 10 bases between the two germline ends. The CDR3 contains 11 residues. The CDR3: CASGRTNEQYF. The CDR3 DNA is TGTGCCAGCGGCAGGACGAACGAGCAGTACTTC.

This clonotype was recorded a few times. The CDR3 reads CASSLAGQGERYEAFF. In DNA form, the CDR3 reads TGTGCCAGCAGCTTGGCAGGACAGGGGGAAAGATATGAAGCTTTCTTT. The rearrangement uses TRBV5-6 and TRBJ1-1, with 10 nucleotides matching TRBD1. Trimming cost V 0 bases and J 7 bases; bases outside gene matches: 9. In germline, CDR1 is SGHDT, CDR2 YYEEEE. The CDR3 length is 16 residues.

Comment on this clonotype: At one end, the junction sequence differs from germline, possibly due to a read error. The chain is built from TRBV19 and TRBJ1-3; D is unresolved. The CDR3 runs 13 residues. CDR1 is LNHDA, CDR2 SQIVND, per germline (reference sequence). CDR3 amino acids: CASPAWAGNSIYF. CDR3 nucleotides: TGTGCCAGCCCCGCCTGGGCTGGAAACTCCATATATTTT.

The chain couples TRBV2 to TRBJ2-7; a possible D gene is TRBD2 (5 bases). Germline V gene lookup returns CDR1 SNHLY and CDR2 FYNNEI. CDR3 size: 16 residues. The V and J ends lost 1 base and 1 base respectively, with 14 bases between them. The CDR3 DNA reads as TGTGCCAGCAGTGAAGTCTGGGGTACGGGGTCCTACGAGCAGTACTTC. The encoded protein is CASSEVWGTGSYEQYF.

Ten or more counts support this clonotype. The V gene is TRBV6-5, the J gene TRBJ1-4; the D gene is possibly TRBD1 (5 bases). Germline V gene data show CDR1 as MNHEY and CDR2 as SVGAGI. This CDR3 comprises 17 residues. V lost 1 base, J lost 2 bases, and 14 bases lay in between. CDR3 DNA sequence: TGTGCCAGCAGTTACTTGGCTCCAGGGATCACTAATGAAAAACTGTTTTTT. This gives the protein CASSYLAPGITNEKLFF.

The V and J genes are TRBV6-2 or TRBV6-3 and TRBJ2-7; either TRBD1 or TRBD2 may supply D (5 bases each). Per germline, CDR1 MNHEY and CDR2 SVGEGT. V lost 0 bases to trimming and J lost 0 bases, with 12 bases between them. The CDR3 runs 16 residues. The CDR3 region is CASSYSGTSSSYEQYF. CDR3 sequence (DNA): TGTGCCAGCAGTTACTCAGGGACCTCGAGCTCCTACGAGCAGTACTTC.

The chain links TRBV12-5 to TRBJ2-1; the D call may be TRBD1 or TRBD2 (5 bases each). The V and J ends lost 6 bases and 0 bases respectively, with 21 bases between them. Looked up from germline, CDR1 is LGHNT and CDR2 is FRNRAP. This CDR3 is built from 18 residues. The CDR3 DNA is TGTGCTAGTGGGTTCGACGCCGGGACCGAGAGCTCCTACAATGAGCAGTTCTTC. Its protein is CASGFDAGTESSYNEQFF.

The V and J genes are TRBV5-1 and TRBJ1-2; TRBD1 aligns across 7 bases. There are 13 residues in the CDR3. Losses at the gene ends were 7 bases for V and 2 bases for J; bases not matched to a gene: 5. CDR1 and CDR2 from the germline V gene are SGHRS and YFSETQ. CDR3 region: CASRGDSNYGYTF. The CDR3 region has the DNA TGCGCCAGCCGAGGGGACAGCAACTATGGCTACACCTTC.

V gene TRBV27 combines with J gene TRBJ1-5; no clear D gene. The germline V and J ends were trimmed by 3 bases and 3 bases, with 6 bases remaining between them. Germline loops: CDR1 MNHEY, CDR2 SMNVEV (reference sequence). The CDR3 length is 13 residues. CDR3 in DNA: TGTGCCAGCAGTTTTTTTCCCAATCAGCCCCAGCATTTT. Translated, it gives CASSFFPNQPQHF.

There are many counts of this clonotype. The rearrangement joins TRBV11-2 to TRBJ2-1; TRBD2 agrees at 8 bases. V trimming: 1 base; J trimming: 7 bases; junction bases outside the gene matches: 9. The germline V gene has CDR1 SGHAT and CDR2 FQNNGV. The CDR3 runs 16 residues. The CDR3 coding sequence is TGTGCCAGCAGCTTAGCTCGGGGGGGGGCGGGAAATGAGCAGTTCTTC. Translation: CASSLARGGAGNEQFF.

Many counts were recorded for this clonotype. The CDR3 sequence: CASSPRAVTEAFF. The DNA for the CDR3 is TGTGCCAGTAGCCCCCGGGCCGTAACTGAAGCTTTCTTT. This sequence joins TRBV19 and TRBJ1-1; D unresolved. The CDR3 is 13 amino acids. Germline V lookup: CDR1 LNHDA, CDR2 SQIVND (reference sequence). Trimming left V 6 bases short and J 5 bases short, with 13 bases between.

This clonotype has more than one count but fewer than ten. The chain uses TRBV6-2 or TRBV6-3 and TRBJ2-7, with 7 bases lining up with TRBD2. Germline loops: CDR1 MNHEY, CDR2 SVGEGT. This CDR3 is built from 13 residues. Trimming at V came to 1 base and at J to 5 bases, leaving 2 bases not matched to a gene. CDR3 in amino acids: CASSYLGRDEQYF. For the CDR3, the DNA is TGTGCCAGCAGTTACTTGGGGAGGGACGAGCAGTACTTC.

For this clonotype: A clone one base away is much larger, so this may be a read error. V and J are TRBV28 and TRBJ2-3; D possibly corresponds to TRBD2 (6 bases). V lost 11 bases, J lost 3 bases, and 15 bases lay in between. Germline assignment: CDR1 MDHEN and CDR2 SYDVKM. The CDR3 loop spans 13 amino acids. Here the CDR3 DNA reads TGTGCCGCAACCGGGGAGGCGACAGATACGCAGTATTTT. Translation gives CAATGEATDTQYF.

The V call is TRBV6-6, the J call TRBJ2-3; no clear D gene. The CDR3 has 14 amino acids. CDR1 is MNHNY and CDR2 is SVGAGI in the germline V gene (reference sequence). V was cut by 2 bases and J by 4 bases, with 10 bases left in between. The CDR3 region has the DNA TGTGCCAGCAGTTACATGTACGAGGCAGATACGCAGTATTTT. Its protein product is CASSYMYEADTQYF.

This chain links TRBV7-3 with TRBJ2-1; D remains ambiguous. CDR1 and CDR2 from the germline V gene are SGHTA and FQGTGA. This CDR3 has 16 residues. V was trimmed by 6 bases and J by 0 bases, leaving 15 bases between them. As DNA, the CDR3 is TGTGCCAGCAGTCTTGCGACTCAAAGCTCCTACAATGAGCAGTTCTTC. It specifies CASSLATQSSYNEQFF.

V and J are TRBV27 and TRBJ2-7, with 7 bases that match TRBD1. The ends lost 4 bases at V and 2 bases at J; junction bases unmatched: 8. The V gene's germline CDR1 is MNHEY and CDR2 SMNVEV (reference sequence). This CDR3 region has 15 residues. The CDR3 protein is CASSSEGARPYEQYF. In DNA form, the CDR3 reads TGTGCCAGCAGTTCTGAGGGGGCGCGCCCCTACGAGCAGTACTTC.

V usage is TRBV4-1 and J usage is TRBJ1-2; perhaps TRBD1 as D (5 bases). Germline CDR1 and CDR2: MGHRA and YSYEKL. V lost 0 bases to trimming and J lost 1 base, with 12 bases between them. The CDR3 loop spans 16 amino acids. CDR3 DNA: TGCGCCAGCAGCCAAGAGAGAGGGGCGCTTAACTATGGCTACACCTTC. Amino acids: CASSQERGALNYGYTF.

CDR3 amino acids: CASSEWPGAGETQYF. Here the CDR3 DNA reads TGCGCCAGCAGCGAATGGCCGGGGGCTGGGGAGACCCAGTACTTC. The chain uses TRBV5-1 and TRBJ2-5; D could derive from TRBD1 or TRBD2 (6 bases each). With 4 bases removed from V and 5 bases from J, the gap between germline ends came to 18 bases. The length of the CDR3 is 15 residues. The germline CDR1 and CDR2 sequences are SGHRS and YFSETQ.

This clonotype was detected ten times or more. This chain links TRBV6-1 with TRBJ1-1; 7 bases are shared with TRBD1. The CDR3 is made up of 16 amino acids. J lost 0 bases, V lost 6 bases, and 10 bases had no gene match. Germline V gene data show CDR1 as MNHNS and CDR2 as SASEGT. The CDR3 is CASRSYNRGMNTEAFF. DNA for the CDR3: TGTGCCAGCAGATCTTATAACAGGGGAATGAACACTGAAGCTTTCTTT.

The chain uses TRBV7-9 and TRBJ1-1, with TRBD1 identical over 9 bases. The V segment lost 6 bases and the J segment 5 bases; nucleotides outside the gene matches: 13. CDR3 size: 16 residues. CDR1 is SEHNR and CDR2 is FQNEAQ in the germline V gene (reference sequence). The CDR3 DNA sequence: TGTGCCAGCAGACCCCGGGACAGGGTTCGAGAGACTGAAGCTTTCTTT. Amino acid sequence: CASRPRDRVRETEAFF. The full variable domain, completed using reference TRBV7-9 and TRBJ1-1, is DTGVSQNPRHKITKRGQNVTFRCDPISEHNRLYWYRQTLGQGPEFLTYFQNEAQLEKSRLLSDRFSAERPKGSFSTLEIQRTEQGDSAMYLCASRPRDRVRETEAFFGQGTRLTVV.

This clonotype occurred many times. The chain is built from TRBV7-2 and TRBJ2-4; 10 bases fit TRBD1. V dropped 5 bases and J dropped 3; count of bases not matched to a gene: 7. This CDR3 is 16 amino acids long. In germline, CDR1 is SGHTA, CDR2 FQGNSA. Here the CDR3 reads CASSNPGTGVKNIQYF. CDR3 coding DNA: TGTGCCAGCAGCAACCCCGGGACAGGGGTCAAAAACATTCAGTACTTC.

This clonotype was observed a few times. CDR3 in amino acids: CASSPLGTSSSYNEQFF. The CDR3 nucleotides are TGCGCCAGCAGCCCCTTGGGTACGAGCAGCTCCTACAATGAGCAGTTCTTC. This chain links TRBV4-1 with TRBJ2-1; no clear D. The V end lost 4 bases, the J end lost 0 bases, and 16 bases lay between the germline ends. The CDR3 spans 17 residues. The germline CDR1 and CDR2 sequences are MGHRA and YSYEKL.

The sample holds a few counts of this clonotype. The chain carries TRBV29-1 and TRBJ1-1; D remains unclear. Germline lookup yields CDR1 SQVTM and CDR2 ANQGSEA. The CDR3 loop spans 12 amino acids. Trimming removed 8 bases at V and 0 bases at J, with 10 bases between. The CDR3 region is CSFHSVNTEAFF. As DNA, the CDR3 is TGCAGCTTCCATTCGGTGAACACTGAAGCTTTCTTT.

Many counts were recorded for this clonotype. This CDR3 is CASSSTSGTNSETQYF. CDR3 nucleotide sequence: TGTGCCAGCAGCTCTACATCCGGGACTAACTCAGAGACCCAGTACTTC. This chain joins TRBV7-2 and TRBJ2-5, with 7 positions matching TRBD2. Germline CDR1 SGHTA, CDR2 FQGNSA. Unmatched junction bases numbered 12, after V lost 4 bases and J lost 4 bases. The CDR3 is 16 amino acids.